The 17 T cell receptor beta chains reported below all come from one sample, sequenced in a study of blood T cell repertoires in COVID-19. Sequenced by immunoSEQ multiplex PCR; TCRdb stores in-frame clones only, minus some. The data contain 150,000 to 200,000 clones, over 85% of them seen just once; the ten biggest clones take up roughly a sixth. The material sequenced was peripheral blood. These receptors all stem from a man aged 55 to 70 with active or convalescent COVID-19.

The chain has TRBV4-2 and TRBJ1-5, with a tentative D call TRBD1 (6 bases). The CDR3 is 16 residues long. Germline V gene sequence: CDR1 LGHNA, CDR2 YNFKEQ. The V and J ends lost 4 bases and 0 bases respectively, with 13 bases between them. CDR3 sequence: CASSRDTLNSNQPQHF. CDR3 nucleotide sequence: TGTGCCAGCAGCCGGGACACGCTAAATAGCAATCAGCCCCAGCATTTT.

The CDR3 DNA reads TGTGCCAGTAGTATCGCCGTACAGGGGGCGCGAGGTACTGAAGCTTTCTTT. This translates into CASSIAVQGARGTEAFF. This chain links TRBV19 with TRBJ1-1; 9 bases are shared with TRBD1. V trimming: 3 bases; J trimming: 5 bases; junction bases outside the gene matches: 13. Germline lookup yields CDR1 LNHDA and CDR2 SQIVND (reference sequence). The CDR3 length is 17 residues.

The gene calls are TRBV5-6 and TRBJ1-1; D perhaps matches TRBD1 (6 bases). Germline V gene sequence: CDR1 SGHDT, CDR2 YYEEEE. The V gene lost 4 bases and the J gene lost 4 bases, with 14 bases spanning the gap. There are 14 residues in the CDR3. The CDR3, as DNA: TGTGCCAGCAGCCCGGGGGGGGGCCGCACTGAAGCTTTCTTT. It specifies CASSPGGGRTEAFF.

The rearrangement uses TRBV12-3 or TRBV12-4 and TRBJ1-1; D gene ambiguous. V lost 5 bases, J lost 4 bases, and 11 bases lay in between. This CDR3 region has 13 residues. The CDR3 region has the DNA TGTGCCAGCAGTACTCAACTTGGCACTGAAGCTTTCTTT. As protein: CASSTQLGTEAFF.

This clone has only one observation. The rearrangement uses TRBV7-8 and TRBJ2-7; tentative D call: TRBD2 (6 bases). The CDR3 loop spans 16 amino acids. Germline assignment: CDR1 SGHVS and CDR2 FQNEAQ. Trimming left V 2 bases short and J 0 bases short, with 14 bases between. The CDR3 bases are TGTGCCAGCAGCTTAAATGCGGGACGGAGCTCCTACGAGCAGTACTTC. Translated, it gives CASSLNAGRSSYEQYF.

V is TRBV6-5 and J is TRBJ1-6; the D is unclear. CDR3 length: 13 residues. V was cut by 3 bases and J by 9 bases, with 9 bases left in between. Germline V CDR1 and CDR2: MNHEY, SVGAGI. The CDR3 spells CASSYSRSSPLHF. CDR3 nucleotides: TGTGCCAGCAGTTATAGTCGGAGTTCACCCCTCCACTTT.

The rearrangement uses TRBV7-6 and TRBJ2-7, with D possibly being TRBD1 (6 bases). This CDR3 contains 15 residues. Trimming stripped 1 base from V and 4 bases from J, with 14 bases between. CDR1 and CDR2 from the germline V gene are SGHVS and FNYEAQ. The CDR3 sequence: CASSLERQGRYEQYF. The CDR3 DNA is TGTGCCAGCAGCTTAGAGCGGCAGGGGAGATACGAGCAGTACTTC.

The chain carries TRBV27 and TRBJ2-7, with 11 nucleotides matching TRBD2. The CDR3 is 18 residues long. J was trimmed by 4 bases and V by 2 bases; bases with no gene match: 13. Germline V gives CDR1 MNHEY, CDR2 SMNVEV (reference sequence). The CDR3 here is CASSLRGSASGRSYEQYF. In DNA, the CDR3 is TGTGCCAGCAGTTTAAGGGGTTCGGCTAGCGGGAGGTCGTACGAGCAGTACTTC.

The chain joins TRBV3-1 (or the pseudogene TRBV3-2) to TRBJ1-1, with 7 bases lining up with TRBD1. Germline CDR1 is LGHDT and CDR2 is YNNKEL (reference sequence). With 3 bases clipped from V and 1 base from J, the junction kept 8 bases outside the gene matches. CDR3 size: 16 residues. The CDR3 here is CASSHWSGQANTEAFF. The CDR3 DNA is TGTGCCAGCAGCCATTGGTCTGGACAGGCGAACACTGAAGCTTTCTTT.

J is TRBJ1-6 and V is TRBV12-5; TRBD1 agrees at 7 bases. Germline CDR1 and CDR2: LGHNT and FRNRAP. Unmatched junction bases numbered 7, after V lost 4 bases and J lost 7 bases. CDR3 length: 15 amino acids. The CDR3 coding sequence is TGTGCTAGTGGTTCGGGGGACAGCTCGAATTCACCCCTCCACTTT. Its translation: CASGSGDSSNSPLHF.

The chain couples TRBV5-8 to TRBJ1-2, with a tentative D call TRBD1 (5 bases). V lost 0 bases to trimming and J lost 2 bases, with 14 bases between them. The germline gives CDR1 SGHTS, CDR2 YDEGEE. CDR3 length: 16 residues. The CDR3 DNA reads TGTGCCAGCAGCTTGGCCCCAATAGGGGCCAACTATGGCTACACCTTC. Translation: CASSLAPIGANYGYTF.

This chain uses TRBV5-4 with TRBJ2-1; 7 nucleotides align to TRBD2. This CDR3 has 16 amino acids. Germline trimming cut 4 bases from V and 0 bases from J; bases unmatched to any gene: 7. CDR1 and CDR2 from the germline V gene are SGHNT and YYREEE (reference sequence). CDR3 nucleotide sequence: TGTGCCAGCAGCCCGACGGGCGGGAGCTCCTACAATGAGCAGTTCTTC. It codes for CASSPTGGSSYNEQFF. The full variable domain, completed using reference TRBV5-4 and TRBJ2-1, is ETGVTQSPTHLIKTRGQQVTLRCSSQSGHNTVSWYQQALGQGPQFIFQYYREEENGRGNFPPRFSGLQFPNYSSELNVNALELDDSALYLCASSPTGGSSYNEQFFGPGTRLTVL.

The V call is TRBV6-5, the J call TRBJ1-3; no reliable D call. The CDR3 consists of 15 residues. V dropped 2 bases and J dropped 2 bases, with 10 bases sitting between them. Germline CDR1 is MNHEY and CDR2 is SVGAGI. The CDR3 bases are TGTGCCAGCAGTTACGCGTCAGCGGCTGGAAACACCATATATTTT. It encodes CASSYASAAGNTIYF.

On this clone: The same CDR3 is also encoded by other DNA sequences in this sample. The rearrangement uses TRBV28 and TRBJ1-5; TRBD1 matches at 7 bases. Germline trimming cut 6 bases from V and 3 bases from J; bases unmatched to any gene: 5. This CDR3 region has 14 residues. Germline V gives CDR1 MDHEN, CDR2 SYDVKM. The CDR3 sequence is CASSRDSLNQPQHF. In nucleotides, the CDR3 is TGTGCCAGCAGCAGGGACAGCCTCAATCAGCCCCAGCATTTT.

V gene TRBV7-8 combines with J gene TRBJ2-7; TRBD1 aligns across 8 bases. Per germline, CDR1 SGHVS and CDR2 FQNEAQ. The CDR3 consists of 15 residues. Unmatched junction bases numbered 6, after V lost 5 bases and J lost 0 bases. The CDR3 reads CASSPWGQVSYEQYF. CDR3 DNA sequence: TGTGCCAGCAGCCCCTGGGGACAGGTCTCCTACGAGCAGTACTTC. The complete variable domain, with remaining parts taken from reference TRBV7-8 and TRBJ2-7, reads GAGVSQSPRYKVAKRGQDVALRCDPISGHVSLFWYQQALGQGPEFLTYFQNEAQLDKSGLPSDRFFAERPEGSVSTLKIQRTQQEDSAVYLCASSPWGQVSYEQYFGPGTRLTVT.

The chain links TRBV18 to TRBJ1-4; TRBD1 agrees at 8 bases. CDR1 is KGHSH, CDR2 LQKENI, per germline. The CDR3 is made up of 16 amino acids. V dropped 4 bases and J dropped 0; count of bases not matched to a gene: 4. The CDR3 loop reads CASSRDRGSTNEKLFF. The CDR3 DNA sequence: TGTGCCAGCTCACGAGACAGGGGATCAACTAATGAAAAACTGTTTTTT.

The chain links TRBV5-4 to TRBJ2-5; 9 bases are shared with TRBD1. With V trimmed by 4 bases and J by 2 bases, 6 bases remained unmatched. Germline lookup yields CDR1 SGHNT and CDR2 YYREEE (reference sequence). The CDR3 extends over 15 amino acids. CDR3 bases: TGTGCCAGCAGCCTACCGGGACAGGGTCAAGAGACCCAGTACTTC. Its protein product is CASSLPGQGQETQYF.